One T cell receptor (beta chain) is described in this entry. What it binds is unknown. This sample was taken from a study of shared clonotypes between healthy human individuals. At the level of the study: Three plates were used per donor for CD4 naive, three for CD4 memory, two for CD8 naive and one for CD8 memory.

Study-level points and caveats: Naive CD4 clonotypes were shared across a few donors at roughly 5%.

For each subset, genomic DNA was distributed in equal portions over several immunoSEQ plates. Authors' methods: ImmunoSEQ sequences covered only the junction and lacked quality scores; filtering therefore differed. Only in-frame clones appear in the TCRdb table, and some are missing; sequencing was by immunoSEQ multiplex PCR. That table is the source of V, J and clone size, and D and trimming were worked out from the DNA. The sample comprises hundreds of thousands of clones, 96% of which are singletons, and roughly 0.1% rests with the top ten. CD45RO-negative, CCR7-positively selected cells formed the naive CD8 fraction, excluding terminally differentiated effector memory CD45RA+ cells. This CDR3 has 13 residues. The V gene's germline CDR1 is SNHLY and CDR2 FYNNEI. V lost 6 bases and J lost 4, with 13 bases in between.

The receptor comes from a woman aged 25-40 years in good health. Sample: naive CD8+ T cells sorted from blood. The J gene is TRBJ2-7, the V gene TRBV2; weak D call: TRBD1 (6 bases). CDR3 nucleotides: TGTGCCAGCAGGGACAGATCAAATTACGAGCAGTACTTC. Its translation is CASRDRSNYEQYF.